The present T cell receptor (beta chain) was sequenced within a study of blood T cell repertoires in COVID-19. Whole-study context: Specimens from acute and convalescent COVID-19 originated in the United States, Italy and Spain.

Measured with immunoSEQ multiplex PCR; TCRdb has only the in-frame clones, and not every one. The sample lists over 200,000 clones; over 65% were seen once. This clone was seen a single time. The CDR3 contains 15 residues. Germline V gives CDR1 KGHSH, CDR2 LQKENI. V was shortened by 6 bases and J by 4 bases, with 16 bases between the two germline ends. The sequence came from a woman aged 80 or over with acute or convalescent COVID-19. The chain combines TRBV18 with TRBJ1-5, with D maybe TRBD1 (6 bases). What was sequenced was peripheral blood. CDR3: CASSPGTSRNQPQHF. The CDR3 nucleotides read TGTGCCAGCTCTCCCGGGACATCAAGAAATCAGCCCCAGCATTTT. The entire variable domain, with the rest obtained from reference TRBV18 and TRBJ1-5, is as follows: NAGVMQNPRHLVRRRGQEARLRCSPMKGHSHVYWYRQLPEEGLKFMVYLQKENIIDESGMPKERFSAEFPKEGPSILRIQQVVRGDSAAYFCASSPGTSRNQPQHFGDGTRLSIL.